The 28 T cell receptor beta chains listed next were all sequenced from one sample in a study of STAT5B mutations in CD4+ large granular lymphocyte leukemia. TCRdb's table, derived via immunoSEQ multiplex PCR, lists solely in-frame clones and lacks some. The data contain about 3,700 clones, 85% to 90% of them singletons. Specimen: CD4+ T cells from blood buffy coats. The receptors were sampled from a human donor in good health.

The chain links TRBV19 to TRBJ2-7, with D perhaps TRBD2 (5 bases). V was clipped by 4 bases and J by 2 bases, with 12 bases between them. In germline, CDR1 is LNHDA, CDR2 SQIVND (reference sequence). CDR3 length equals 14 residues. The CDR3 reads CASSTYGDAYEQYF. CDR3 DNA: TGTGCCAGTAGTACGTACGGGGATGCCTACGAGCAGTACTTC.

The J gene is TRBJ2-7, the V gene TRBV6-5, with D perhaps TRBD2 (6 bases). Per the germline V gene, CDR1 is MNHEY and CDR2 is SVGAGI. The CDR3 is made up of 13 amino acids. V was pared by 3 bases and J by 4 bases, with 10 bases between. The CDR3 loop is CASSYAGSYEQYF. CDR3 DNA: TGTGCCAGCAGTTATGCGGGAAGTTACGAGCAGTACTTC.

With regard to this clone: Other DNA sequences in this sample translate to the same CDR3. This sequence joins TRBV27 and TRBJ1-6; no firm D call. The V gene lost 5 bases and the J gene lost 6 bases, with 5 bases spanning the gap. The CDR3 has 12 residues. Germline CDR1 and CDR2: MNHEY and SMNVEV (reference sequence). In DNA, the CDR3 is TGTGCCAGCAGTCCCATTAATTCACCCCTCCACTTT. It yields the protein CASSPINSPLHF.

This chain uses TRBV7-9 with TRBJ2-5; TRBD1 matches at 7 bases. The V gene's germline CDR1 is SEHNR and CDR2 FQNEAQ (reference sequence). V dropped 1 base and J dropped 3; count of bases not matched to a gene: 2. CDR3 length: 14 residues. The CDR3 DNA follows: TGTGCCAGCAGCTTAGAGGGACAGAAAGAGACCCAGTACTTC. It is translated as CASSLEGQKETQYF.

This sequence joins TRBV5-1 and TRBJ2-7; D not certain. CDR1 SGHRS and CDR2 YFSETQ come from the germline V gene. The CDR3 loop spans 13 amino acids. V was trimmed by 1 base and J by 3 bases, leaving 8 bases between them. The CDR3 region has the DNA TGCGCCAGCAGCTTGAGCCTTAACTACGAGCAGTACTTC. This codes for CASSLSLNYEQYF.

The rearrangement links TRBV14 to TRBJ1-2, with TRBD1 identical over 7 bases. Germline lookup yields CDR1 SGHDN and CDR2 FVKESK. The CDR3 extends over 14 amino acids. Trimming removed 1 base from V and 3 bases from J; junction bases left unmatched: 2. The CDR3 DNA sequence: TGTGCCAGCAGCCAAGGACAGGGCGACTATGGCTACACCTTC. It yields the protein CASSQGQGDYGYTF.

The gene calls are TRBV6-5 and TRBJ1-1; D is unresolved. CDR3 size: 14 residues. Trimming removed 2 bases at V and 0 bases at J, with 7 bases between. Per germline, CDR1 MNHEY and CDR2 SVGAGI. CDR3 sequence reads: CASSYGPLNTEAFF. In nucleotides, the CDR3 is TGTGCCAGCAGTTACGGGCCTTTGAACACTGAAGCTTTCTTT.

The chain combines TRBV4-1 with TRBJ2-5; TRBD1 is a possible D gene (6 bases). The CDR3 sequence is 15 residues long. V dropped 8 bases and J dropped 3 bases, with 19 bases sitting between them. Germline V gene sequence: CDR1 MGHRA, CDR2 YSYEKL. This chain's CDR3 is CASRAQGSREETQYF. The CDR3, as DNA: TGCGCCAGCCGCGCACAGGGAAGTCGTGAAGAGACCCAGTACTTC.

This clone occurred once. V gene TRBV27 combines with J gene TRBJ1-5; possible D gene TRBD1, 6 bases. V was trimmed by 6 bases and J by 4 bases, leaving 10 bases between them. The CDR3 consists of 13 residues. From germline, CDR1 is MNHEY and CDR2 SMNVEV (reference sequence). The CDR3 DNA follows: TGTGCCAGCAGGGACAGACAAAATCAGCCCCAGCATTTT. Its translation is CASRDRQNQPQHF.

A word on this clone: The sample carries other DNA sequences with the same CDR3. This CDR3 reads CASSFLASGSLSSYEQYF. In nucleotides, the CDR3 is TGTGCCAGCAGTTTTCTGGCTAGCGGGAGTCTGAGCTCCTACGAGCAGTACTTC. The chain employs TRBV28 and TRBJ2-7, with 10 bases aligning to TRBD2. Unmatched junction bases numbered 11, after V lost 3 bases and J lost 0 bases. From germline, CDR1 is MDHEN and CDR2 SYDVKM. CDR3 length: 18 residues. The full variable domain, completed using reference TRBV28 and TRBJ2-7, is DVKVTQSSRYLVKRTGEKVFLECVQDMDHENMFWYRQDPGLGLRLIYFSYDVKMKEKGDIPEGYSVSREKKERFSLILESASTNQTSMYLCASSFLASGSLSSYEQYFGPGTRLTVT.

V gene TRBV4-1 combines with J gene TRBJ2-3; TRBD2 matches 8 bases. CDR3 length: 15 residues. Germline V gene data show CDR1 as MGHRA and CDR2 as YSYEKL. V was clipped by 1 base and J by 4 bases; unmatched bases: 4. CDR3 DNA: TGCGCCAGCAGCCAAGCGGCTAGCGGGTCAGATACGCAGTATTTT. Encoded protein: CASSQAASGSDTQYF.

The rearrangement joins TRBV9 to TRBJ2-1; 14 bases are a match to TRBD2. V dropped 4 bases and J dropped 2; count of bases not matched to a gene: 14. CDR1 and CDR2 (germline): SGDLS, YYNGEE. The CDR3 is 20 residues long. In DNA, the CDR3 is TGTGCCAGCAGCTACCCTTCGGGACTAGCGGGAGCGGGCACCTACAATGAGCAGTTCTTC. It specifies CASSYPSGLAGAGTYNEQFF.

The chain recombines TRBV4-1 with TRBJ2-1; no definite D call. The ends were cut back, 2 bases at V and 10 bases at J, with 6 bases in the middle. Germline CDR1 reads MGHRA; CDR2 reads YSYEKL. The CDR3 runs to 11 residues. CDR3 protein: CASSQNYEQFF. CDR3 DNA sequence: TGCGCCAGCAGCCAAAATTACGAGCAGTTCTTC.

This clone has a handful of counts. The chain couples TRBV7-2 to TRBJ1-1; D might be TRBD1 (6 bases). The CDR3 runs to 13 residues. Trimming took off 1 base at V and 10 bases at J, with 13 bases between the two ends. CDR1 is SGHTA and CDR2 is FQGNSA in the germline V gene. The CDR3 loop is CASSLVRGGGAFF. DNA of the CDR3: TGTGCCAGCAGCTTAGTCAGGGGAGGGGGAGCTTTCTTT.

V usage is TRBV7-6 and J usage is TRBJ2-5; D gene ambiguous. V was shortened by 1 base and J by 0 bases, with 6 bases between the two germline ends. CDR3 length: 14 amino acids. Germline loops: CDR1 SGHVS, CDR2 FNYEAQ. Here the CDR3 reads CASSLVQNQETQYF. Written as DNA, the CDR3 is TGTGCCAGCAGCTTAGTCCAAAACCAAGAGACCCAGTACTTC.

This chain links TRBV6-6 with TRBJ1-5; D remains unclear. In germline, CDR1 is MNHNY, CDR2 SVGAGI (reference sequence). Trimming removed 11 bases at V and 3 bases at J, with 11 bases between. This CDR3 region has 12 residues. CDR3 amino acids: CAANPPNQPQHF. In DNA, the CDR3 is TGTGCCGCCAACCCCCCCAATCAGCCCCAGCATTTT.

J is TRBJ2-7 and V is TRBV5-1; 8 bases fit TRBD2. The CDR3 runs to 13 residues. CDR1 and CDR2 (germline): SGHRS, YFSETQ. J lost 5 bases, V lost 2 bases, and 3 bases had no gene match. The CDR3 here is CASSFGGADEQYF. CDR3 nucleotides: TGCGCCAGCAGCTTCGGGGGGGCCGACGAGCAGTACTTC.

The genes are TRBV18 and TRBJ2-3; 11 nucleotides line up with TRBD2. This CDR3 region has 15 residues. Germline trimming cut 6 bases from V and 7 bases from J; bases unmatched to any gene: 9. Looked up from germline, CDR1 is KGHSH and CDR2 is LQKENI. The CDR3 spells CASSPGLAEIHTQYF. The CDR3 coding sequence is TGTGCCAGCTCCCCGGGACTAGCGGAAATCCATACGCAGTATTTT.

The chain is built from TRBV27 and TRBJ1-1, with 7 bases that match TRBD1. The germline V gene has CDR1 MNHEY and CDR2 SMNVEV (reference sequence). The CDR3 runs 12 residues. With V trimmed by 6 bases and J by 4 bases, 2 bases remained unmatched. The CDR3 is CASRSGGTEAFF. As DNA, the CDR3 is TGTGCCAGCAGATCAGGGGGCACTGAAGCTTTCTTT.

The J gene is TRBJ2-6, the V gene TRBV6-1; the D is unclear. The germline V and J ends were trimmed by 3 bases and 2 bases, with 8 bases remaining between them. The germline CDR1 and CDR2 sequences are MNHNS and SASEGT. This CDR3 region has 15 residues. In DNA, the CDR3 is TGTGCCAGCAGTGAGAGCTCGGCTGGGGCCAACGTCCTGACTTTC. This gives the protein CASSESSAGANVLTF.

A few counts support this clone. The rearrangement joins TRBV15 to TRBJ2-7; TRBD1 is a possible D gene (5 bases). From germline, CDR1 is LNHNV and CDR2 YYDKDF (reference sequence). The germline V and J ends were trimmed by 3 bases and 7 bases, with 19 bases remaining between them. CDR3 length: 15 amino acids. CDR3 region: CATSSPRTSSEEQYF. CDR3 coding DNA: TGTGCCACCAGCAGCCCCCGGACAAGTTCGGAGGAGCAGTACTTC.

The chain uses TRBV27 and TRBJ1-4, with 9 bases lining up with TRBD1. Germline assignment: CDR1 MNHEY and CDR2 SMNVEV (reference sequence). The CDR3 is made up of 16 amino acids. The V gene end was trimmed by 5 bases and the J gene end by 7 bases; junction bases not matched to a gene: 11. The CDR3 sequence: CASSVLPGQGSEKLFF. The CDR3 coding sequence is TGTGCCAGCAGTGTACTTCCGGGACAGGGTAGTGAAAAACTGTTTTTT.

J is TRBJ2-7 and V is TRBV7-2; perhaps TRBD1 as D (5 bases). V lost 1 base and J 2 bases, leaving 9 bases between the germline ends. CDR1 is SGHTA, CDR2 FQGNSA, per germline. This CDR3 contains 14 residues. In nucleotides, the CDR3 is TGTGCCAGCAGCTTAGGGACACTGACCTACGAGCAGTACTTC. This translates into CASSLGTLTYEQYF.

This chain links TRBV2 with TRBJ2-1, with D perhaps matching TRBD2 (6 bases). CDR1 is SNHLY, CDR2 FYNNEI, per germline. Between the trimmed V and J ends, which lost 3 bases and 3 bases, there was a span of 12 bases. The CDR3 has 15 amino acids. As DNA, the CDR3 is TGTGCCAGCAGTGATGACGGGAGTTTCTACAATGAGCAGTTCTTC. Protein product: CASSDDGSFYNEQFF.

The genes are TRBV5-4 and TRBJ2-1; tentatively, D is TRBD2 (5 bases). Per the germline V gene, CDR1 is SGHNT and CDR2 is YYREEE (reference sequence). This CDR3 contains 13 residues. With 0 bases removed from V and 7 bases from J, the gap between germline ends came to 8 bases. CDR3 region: CASSLARGNEQFF. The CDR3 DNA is TGTGCCAGCAGCTTGGCCCGCGGGAATGAGCAGTTCTTC.

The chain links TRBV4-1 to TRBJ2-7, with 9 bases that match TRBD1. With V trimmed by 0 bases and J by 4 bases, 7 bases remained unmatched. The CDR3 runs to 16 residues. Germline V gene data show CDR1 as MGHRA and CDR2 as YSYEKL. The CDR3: CASSQEATGGMYEQYF. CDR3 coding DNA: TGCGCCAGCAGCCAAGAGGCCACAGGGGGCATGTACGAGCAGTACTTC.

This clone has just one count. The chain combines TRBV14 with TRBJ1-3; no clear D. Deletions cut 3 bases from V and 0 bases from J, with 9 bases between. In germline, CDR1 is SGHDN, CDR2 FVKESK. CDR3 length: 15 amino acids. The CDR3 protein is CASSHGRTSGNTIYF. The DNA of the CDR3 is TGTGCCAGCAGCCATGGCAGGACCTCTGGAAACACCATATATTTT.

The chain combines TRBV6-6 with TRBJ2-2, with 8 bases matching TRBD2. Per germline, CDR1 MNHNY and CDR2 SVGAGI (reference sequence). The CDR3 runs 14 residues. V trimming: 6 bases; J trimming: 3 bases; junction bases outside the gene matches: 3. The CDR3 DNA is TGTGCCAGCAGACCGGGGGGGGACACCGGGGAGCTGTTTTTT. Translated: CASRPGGDTGELFF.